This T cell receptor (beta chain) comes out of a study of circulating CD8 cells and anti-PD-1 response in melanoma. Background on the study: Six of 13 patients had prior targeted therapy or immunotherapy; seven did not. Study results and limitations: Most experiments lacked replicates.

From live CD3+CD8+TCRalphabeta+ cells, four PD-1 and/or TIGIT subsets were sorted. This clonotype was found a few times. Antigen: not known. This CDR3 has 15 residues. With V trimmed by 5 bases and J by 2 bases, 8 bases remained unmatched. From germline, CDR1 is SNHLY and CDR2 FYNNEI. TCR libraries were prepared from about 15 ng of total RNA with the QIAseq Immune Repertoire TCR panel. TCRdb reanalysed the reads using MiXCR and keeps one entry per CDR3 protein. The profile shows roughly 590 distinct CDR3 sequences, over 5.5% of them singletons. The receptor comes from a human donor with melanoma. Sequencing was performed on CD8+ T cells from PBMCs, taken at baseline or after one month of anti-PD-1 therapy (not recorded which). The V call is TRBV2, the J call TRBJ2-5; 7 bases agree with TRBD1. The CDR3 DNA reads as TGTGCCAGCAGTCTTGGGACAGAGATGCAAGAGACCCAGTACTTC. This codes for CASSLGTEMQETQYF.